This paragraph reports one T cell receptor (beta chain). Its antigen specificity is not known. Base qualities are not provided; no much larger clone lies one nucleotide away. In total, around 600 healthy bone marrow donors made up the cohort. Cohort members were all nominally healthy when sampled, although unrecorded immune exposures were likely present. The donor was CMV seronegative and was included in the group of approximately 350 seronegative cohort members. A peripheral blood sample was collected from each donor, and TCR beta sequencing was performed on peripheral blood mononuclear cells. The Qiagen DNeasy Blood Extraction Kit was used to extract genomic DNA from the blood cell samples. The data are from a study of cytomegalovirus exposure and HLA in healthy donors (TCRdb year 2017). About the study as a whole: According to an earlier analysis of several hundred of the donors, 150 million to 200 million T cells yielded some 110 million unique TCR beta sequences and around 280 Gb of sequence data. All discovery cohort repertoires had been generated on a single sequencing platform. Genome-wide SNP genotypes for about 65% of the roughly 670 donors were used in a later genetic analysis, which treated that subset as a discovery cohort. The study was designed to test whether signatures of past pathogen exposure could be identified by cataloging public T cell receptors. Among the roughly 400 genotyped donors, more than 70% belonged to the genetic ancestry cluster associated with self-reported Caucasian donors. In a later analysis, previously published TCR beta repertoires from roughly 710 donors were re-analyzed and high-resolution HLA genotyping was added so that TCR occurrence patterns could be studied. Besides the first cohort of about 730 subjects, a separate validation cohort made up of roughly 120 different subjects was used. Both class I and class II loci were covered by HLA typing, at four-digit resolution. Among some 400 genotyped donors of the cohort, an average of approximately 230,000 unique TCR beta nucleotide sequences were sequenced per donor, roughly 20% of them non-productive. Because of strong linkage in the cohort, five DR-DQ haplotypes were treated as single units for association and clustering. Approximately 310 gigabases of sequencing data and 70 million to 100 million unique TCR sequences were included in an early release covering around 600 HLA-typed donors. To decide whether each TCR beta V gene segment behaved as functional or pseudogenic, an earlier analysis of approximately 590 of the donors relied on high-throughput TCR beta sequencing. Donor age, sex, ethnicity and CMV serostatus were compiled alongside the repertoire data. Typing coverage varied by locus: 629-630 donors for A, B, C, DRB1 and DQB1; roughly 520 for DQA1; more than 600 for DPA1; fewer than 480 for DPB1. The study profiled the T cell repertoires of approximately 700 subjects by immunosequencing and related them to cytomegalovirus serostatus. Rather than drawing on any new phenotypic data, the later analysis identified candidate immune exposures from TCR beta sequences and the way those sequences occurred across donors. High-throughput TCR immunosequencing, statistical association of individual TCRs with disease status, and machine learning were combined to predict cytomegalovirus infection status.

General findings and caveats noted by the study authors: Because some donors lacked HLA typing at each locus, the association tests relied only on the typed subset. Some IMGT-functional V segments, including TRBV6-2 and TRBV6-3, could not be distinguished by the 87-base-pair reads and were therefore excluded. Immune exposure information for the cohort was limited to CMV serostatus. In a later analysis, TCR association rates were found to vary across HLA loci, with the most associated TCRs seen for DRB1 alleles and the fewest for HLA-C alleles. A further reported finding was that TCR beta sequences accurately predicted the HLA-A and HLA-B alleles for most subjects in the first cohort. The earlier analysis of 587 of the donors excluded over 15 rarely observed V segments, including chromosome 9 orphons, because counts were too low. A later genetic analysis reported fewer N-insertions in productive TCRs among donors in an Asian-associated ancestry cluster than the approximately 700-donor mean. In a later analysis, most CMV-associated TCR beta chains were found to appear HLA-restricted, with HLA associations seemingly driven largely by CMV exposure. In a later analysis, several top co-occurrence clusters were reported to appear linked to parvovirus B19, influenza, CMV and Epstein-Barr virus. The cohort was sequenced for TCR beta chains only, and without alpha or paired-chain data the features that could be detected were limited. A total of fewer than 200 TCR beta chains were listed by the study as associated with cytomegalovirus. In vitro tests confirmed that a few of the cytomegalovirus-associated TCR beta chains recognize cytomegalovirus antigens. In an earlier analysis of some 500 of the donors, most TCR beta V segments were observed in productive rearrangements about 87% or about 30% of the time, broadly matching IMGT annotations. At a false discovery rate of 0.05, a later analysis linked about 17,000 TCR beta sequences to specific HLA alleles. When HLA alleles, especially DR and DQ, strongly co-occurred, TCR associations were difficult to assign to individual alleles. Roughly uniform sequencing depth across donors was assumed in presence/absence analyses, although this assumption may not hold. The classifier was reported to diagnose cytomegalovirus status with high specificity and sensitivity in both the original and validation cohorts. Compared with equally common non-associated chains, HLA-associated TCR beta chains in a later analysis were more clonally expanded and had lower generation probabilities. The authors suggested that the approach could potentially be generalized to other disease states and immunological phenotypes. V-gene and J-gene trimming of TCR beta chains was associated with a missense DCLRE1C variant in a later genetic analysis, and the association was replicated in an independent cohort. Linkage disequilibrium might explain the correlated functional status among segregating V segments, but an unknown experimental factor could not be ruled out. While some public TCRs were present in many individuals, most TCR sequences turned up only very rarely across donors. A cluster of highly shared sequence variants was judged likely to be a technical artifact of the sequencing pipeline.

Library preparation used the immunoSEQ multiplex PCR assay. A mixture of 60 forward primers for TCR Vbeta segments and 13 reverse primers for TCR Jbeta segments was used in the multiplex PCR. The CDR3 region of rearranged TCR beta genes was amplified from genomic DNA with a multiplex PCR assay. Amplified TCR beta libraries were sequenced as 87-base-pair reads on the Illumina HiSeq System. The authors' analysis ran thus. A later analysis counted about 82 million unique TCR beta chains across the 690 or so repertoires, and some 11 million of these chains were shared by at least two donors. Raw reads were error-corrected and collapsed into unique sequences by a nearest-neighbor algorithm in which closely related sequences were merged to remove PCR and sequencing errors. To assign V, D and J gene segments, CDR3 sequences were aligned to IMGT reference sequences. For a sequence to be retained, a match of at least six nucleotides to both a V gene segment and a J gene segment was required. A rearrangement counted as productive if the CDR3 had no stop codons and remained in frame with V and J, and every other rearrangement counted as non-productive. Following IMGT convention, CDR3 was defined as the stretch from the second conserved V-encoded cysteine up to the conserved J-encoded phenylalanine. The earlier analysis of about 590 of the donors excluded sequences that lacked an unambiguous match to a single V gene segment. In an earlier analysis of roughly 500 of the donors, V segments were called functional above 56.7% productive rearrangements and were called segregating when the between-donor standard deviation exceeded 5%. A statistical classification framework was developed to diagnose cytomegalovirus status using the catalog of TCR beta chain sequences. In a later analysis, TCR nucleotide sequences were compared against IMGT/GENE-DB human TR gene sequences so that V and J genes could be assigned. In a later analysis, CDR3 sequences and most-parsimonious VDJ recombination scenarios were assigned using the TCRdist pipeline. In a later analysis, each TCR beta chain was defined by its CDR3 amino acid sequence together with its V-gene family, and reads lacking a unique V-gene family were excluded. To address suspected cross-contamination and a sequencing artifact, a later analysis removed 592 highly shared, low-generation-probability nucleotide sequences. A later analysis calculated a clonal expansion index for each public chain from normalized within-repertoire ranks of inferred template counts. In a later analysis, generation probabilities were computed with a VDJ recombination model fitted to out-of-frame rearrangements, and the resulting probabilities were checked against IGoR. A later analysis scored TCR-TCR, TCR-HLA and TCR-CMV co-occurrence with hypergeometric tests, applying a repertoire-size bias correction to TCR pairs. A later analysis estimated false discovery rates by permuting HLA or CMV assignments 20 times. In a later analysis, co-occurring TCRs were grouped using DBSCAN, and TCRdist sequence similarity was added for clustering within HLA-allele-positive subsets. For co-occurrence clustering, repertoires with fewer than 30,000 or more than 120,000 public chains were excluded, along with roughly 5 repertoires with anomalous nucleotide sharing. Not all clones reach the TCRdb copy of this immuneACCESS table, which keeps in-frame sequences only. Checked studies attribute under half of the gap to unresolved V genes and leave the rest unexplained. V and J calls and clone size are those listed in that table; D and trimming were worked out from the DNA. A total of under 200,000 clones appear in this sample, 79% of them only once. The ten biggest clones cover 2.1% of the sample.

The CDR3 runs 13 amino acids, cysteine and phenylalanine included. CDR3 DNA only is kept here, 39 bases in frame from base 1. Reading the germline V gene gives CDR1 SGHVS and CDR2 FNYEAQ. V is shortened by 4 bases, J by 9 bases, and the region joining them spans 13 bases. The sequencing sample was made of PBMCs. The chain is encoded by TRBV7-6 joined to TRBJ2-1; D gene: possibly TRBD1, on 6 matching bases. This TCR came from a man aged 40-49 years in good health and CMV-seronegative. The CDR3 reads CASSSIQGTEQFF. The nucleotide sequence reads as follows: TGTGCCAGCAGCTCGATACAGGGTACTGAGCAGTTCTTC.